These 19 T cell receptor beta chains share one sample of origin, sequenced in a study of T cells in Graves' hyperthyroidism and ophthalmopathy. RNA transcripts were the template for amplifying TCR beta CDR3 regions. In the first-round RT-PCR of the TCR CDR3, the HTBI primer set was used. One entry per CDR3 protein, called by TCRdb with MiXCR from the multiplex PCR reads. The table lists a few hundred thousand distinct CDR3 sequences, 20% to 25% of them singletons. The sequencing sample was made of blood. The receptors come from a man aged 50 to 60 with Graves' hyperthyroidism.

This clonotype was counted many times. The V and J genes are TRBV28 and TRBJ2-1; D may be TRBD2 (6 bases). Trimming stripped 8 bases from V and 2 bases from J, with 19 bases between. Germline V gives CDR1 MDHEN, CDR2 SYDVKM. The CDR3 consists of 16 residues. The CDR3 here is CASPPATSPAYNEQFF. The CDR3 coding sequence is TGTGCCAGCCCCCCAGCTACTAGCCCAGCCTACAATGAGCAGTTCTTC.

This clonotype was recorded at least ten times. The chain carries TRBV5-1 and TRBJ2-1; unclear D gene. The V and J ends lost 4 bases and 3 bases respectively, with 5 bases between them. The CDR3 consists of 12 residues. Germline CDR1 reads SGHRS; CDR2 reads YFSETQ. The CDR3 protein is CASSGGYNEQFF. In DNA, the CDR3 is TGCGCCAGCAGCGGTGGCTACAATGAGCAGTTCTTC.

The rearrangement links TRBV12-5 to TRBJ2-5, with 9 nucleotides matching TRBD1. From germline, CDR1 is LGHNT and CDR2 FRNRAP. The trim removed 1 base at V and 5 bases at J, leaving 5 bases unmatched. This CDR3 has 15 amino acids. This chain's CDR3 is CASGLEGQGGETQYF. The CDR3 region has the DNA TGTGCTAGTGGTTTGGAGGGACAGGGTGGTGAGACCCAGTACTTC.

This clonotype was counted a single time. A read error may explain this, as a much larger clone is one base away. The CDR3 end shows no conserved phenylalanine or tryptophan, and so a read error is likely. V usage is TRBV19 and J usage is TRBJ1-1, with D unresolved. The CDR3 spans 14 residues. Trimming took off 1 base at V and 1 base at J, with 7 bases between the two ends. The germline V gene has CDR1 LNHDA and CDR2 SQIVND (reference sequence). The CDR3 reads CASSIVAANTEAFV. CDR3 DNA: TGTGCCAGTAGTATAGTGGCAGCGAACACTGAAGCTTTCGTT.

The chain employs TRBV5-6 and TRBJ2-1, with a possible D match to TRBD1 (7 bases). Trimming pared 3 bases from V and 5 bases from J, leaving 21 bases between. This CDR3 is 17 amino acids long. Germline V gene data show CDR1 as SGHDT and CDR2 as YYEEEE. As DNA, the CDR3 is TGTGCCAGCAGCTCCCTCTTACCAGACAGGGAGGACAATGAGCAGTTCTTC. This gives the protein CASSSLLPDREDNEQFF.

The chain carries TRBV6-2 or TRBV6-3 and TRBJ2-3, with TRBD2 identical over 15 bases. CDR1 is MNHEY, CDR2 SVGEGT, per germline. J gave up 4 bases and V 5 bases, and 10 bases lay outside the gene matches. CDR3 length: 18 residues. CDR3 protein: CASSTDRTSGRVADTQYF. The CDR3 bases are TGTGCCAGCAGTACCGACCGGACTAGCGGGAGGGTGGCAGATACGCAGTATTTT.

This clonotype has ten or more counts. The rearrangement links TRBV7-9 to TRBJ2-3; D gene uncertain. The germline V gene encodes CDR1 SEHNR and CDR2 FQNEAQ (reference sequence). The ends were cut back, 1 base at V and 1 base at J, with 3 bases in the middle. The CDR3 has 13 residues. CDR3 residues: CASSLERTDTQYF. CDR3 DNA: TGTGCCAGCAGCTTAGAACGCACAGATACGCAGTATTTT.

This clonotype was seen many times. This chain connects TRBV7-9 to TRBJ1-1; D gene ambiguous. Germline V lookup: CDR1 SEHNR, CDR2 FQNEAQ (reference sequence). V was clipped by 5 bases and J by 5 bases, with 9 bases between them. CDR3 length: 12 residues. The CDR3 coding sequence is TGTGCCAGCAGCCTCGGTACGACTGAAGCTTTCTTT. Its protein product is CASSLGTTEAFF.

This chain's CDR3 is CASSLKGTRLDPYEQYF. The DNA for the CDR3 is TGTGCCAGCAGCCTCAAGGGCACTCGGCTAGATCCCTACGAGCAGTACTTC. The gene calls are TRBV7-9 and TRBJ2-7; D is uncertain. Germline-derived CDR1 and CDR2 are SEHNR and FQNEAQ (reference sequence). The CDR3 contains 17 residues. V shed 5 bases and J shed 2 bases, with 22 bases lying between them.

This clonotype occurred a few times. The CDR3 DNA follows: TGTGCCAGCACTCCCACGACAGGGGCTACCGGGGAGCTGTTTTTT. As protein: CASTPTTGATGELFF. V and J are TRBV12-3 or TRBV12-4 and TRBJ2-2; TRBD1 agrees at 8 bases. Trimming at V came to 7 bases and at J to 5 bases, leaving 9 bases not matched to a gene. CDR3 length equals 15 residues.

This sequence joins TRBV7-2 and TRBJ2-7; the D gene is possibly TRBD2 (6 bases). From germline, CDR1 is SGHTA and CDR2 FQGNSA. CDR3 length: 15 residues. Trimming stripped 0 bases from V and 2 bases from J, with 11 bases between. Here the CDR3 reads CASSLAAGPTYEQYF. CDR3 DNA: TGTGCCAGCAGCTTAGCGGCGGGACCCACCTACGAGCAGTACTTC.

The chain is built from TRBV11-2 and TRBJ2-2; D may match TRBD1 or TRBD2 (5 bases each). The germline CDR1 and CDR2 sequences are SGHAT and FQNNGV. The CDR3 sequence is 14 residues long. Trimming removed 6 bases at V and 5 bases at J, with 13 bases between. The CDR3 nucleotides are TGTGCCAGCAGATCCGGGACCCAGACCGGGGAGCTGTTTTTT. This gives the protein CASRSGTQTGELFF.

This clonotype was seen a handful of times. The CDR3 DNA reads as TGTGCCAGCAGCAAGAGTCGGGACAGTGGTGAAAAACTGTTTTTT. Translating it yields CASSKSRDSGEKLFF. This chain connects TRBV6-1 to TRBJ1-4, with 7 positions matching TRBD1. The V and J ends lost 6 bases and 7 bases, in that order; junction bases with no gene match: 11. Germline V lookup: CDR1 MNHNS, CDR2 SASEGT. The length of the CDR3 is 15 residues.

The chain combines TRBV28 with TRBJ2-2; D is undetermined. Germline CDR1 is MDHEN and CDR2 is SYDVKM. The CDR3 spans 17 residues. The germline V and J ends were trimmed by 3 bases and 3 bases, with 17 bases remaining between them. For the CDR3, the DNA is TGTGCCAGCAGTTTCCTCACCCGGGCAGGAGACACCGGGGAGCTGTTTTTT. Translation gives CASSFLTRAGDTGELFF.

The table lists this clonotype with a few counts. Written as DNA, the CDR3 is TGTGCCAGCAGCGAAAGCGGGAGAAGCACAGATACGCAGTATTTT. It codes for CASSESGRSTDTQYF. V is TRBV9 and J is TRBJ2-3, with 8 nucleotides matching TRBD2. Germline lookup yields CDR1 SGDLS and CDR2 YYNGEE. This CDR3 is built from 15 residues. J lost 0 bases, V lost 3 bases, and 3 bases had no gene match.

The chain employs TRBV5-1 and TRBJ2-7; tentative D call: TRBD1 (6 bases). The CDR3 runs to 13 residues. Trimming removed 0 bases from V and 6 bases from J, with 10 bases in between. The germline V gene encodes CDR1 SGHRS and CDR2 YFSETQ. The CDR3 DNA reads as TGCGCCAGCAGCTTGGGACAGGACGCCGAGCAGTACTTC. It specifies CASSLGQDAEQYF.

V is TRBV10-3 and J is TRBJ2-7; TRBD2 aligns across 7 bases. The CDR3 extends over 17 amino acids. Looked up from germline, CDR1 is ENHRY and CDR2 is SYGVKD. Trimming took 0 bases from V and 0 from J; bases not matched to a gene: 8. CDR3: CAISESAGRTSSYEQYF. The CDR3 DNA sequence: TGTGCCATCAGTGAGTCAGCCGGGAGGACCAGCTCCTACGAGCAGTACTTC.

This clonotype was seen repeatedly, ten times or more. The rearrangement links TRBV20-1 to TRBJ2-1; no clear D gene. Germline lookup yields CDR1 DFQATT and CDR2 SNEGSKA (reference sequence). The CDR3 covers 13 residues. V lost 1 base and J 4 bases, leaving 8 bases between the germline ends. The CDR3 loop reads CSARAPVYNEQFF. CDR3 in DNA: TGCAGTGCTAGAGCGCCCGTGTACAATGAGCAGTTCTTC.

This clonotype was observed many times. This chain connects TRBV5-1 to TRBJ1-1; TRBD1 aligns across 8 bases. The CDR3 sequence is 15 residues long. Germline CDR1 SGHRS, CDR2 YFSETQ. After removal of 0 bases from V and 1 base from J, the junction contained 2 bases not matched to a gene. The CDR3 coding sequence is TGCGCCAGCAGCTTGGCAGGGGGCTCGAACACTGAAGCTTTCTTT. Amino acid sequence: CASSLAGGSNTEAFF.